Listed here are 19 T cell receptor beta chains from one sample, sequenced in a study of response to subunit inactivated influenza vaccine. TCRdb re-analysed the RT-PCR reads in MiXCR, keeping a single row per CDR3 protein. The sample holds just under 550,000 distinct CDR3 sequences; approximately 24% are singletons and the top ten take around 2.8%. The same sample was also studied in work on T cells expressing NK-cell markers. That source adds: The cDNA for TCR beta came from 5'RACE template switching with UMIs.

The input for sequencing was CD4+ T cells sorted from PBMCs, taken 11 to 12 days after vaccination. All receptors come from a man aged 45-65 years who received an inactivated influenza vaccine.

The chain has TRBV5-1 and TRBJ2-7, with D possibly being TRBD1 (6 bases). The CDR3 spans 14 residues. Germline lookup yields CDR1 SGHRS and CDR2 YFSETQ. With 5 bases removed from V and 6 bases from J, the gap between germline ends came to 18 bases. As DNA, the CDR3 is TGCGCCAGCAGGGGCAGACAGGAGGTACGCGAGCAGTACTTC. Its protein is CASRGRQEVREQYF.

CDR3 in DNA: TGTGCCAGCAGTTTACGGGTTGGAACCTCCGGGACCCAGTACTTC. The encoded protein is CASSLRVGTSGTQYF. The genes are TRBV12-3 or TRBV12-4 and TRBJ2-5; D gene ambiguous. The V gene lost 2 bases and the J gene lost 7 bases, with 17 bases spanning the gap. CDR3 length: 15 residues.

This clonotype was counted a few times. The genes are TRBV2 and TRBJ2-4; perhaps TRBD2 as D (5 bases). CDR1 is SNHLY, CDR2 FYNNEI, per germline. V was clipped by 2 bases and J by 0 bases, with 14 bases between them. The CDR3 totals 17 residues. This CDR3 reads CASSEWGDTLAKNIQYF. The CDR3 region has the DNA TGTGCCAGCAGTGAATGGGGAGACACCTTAGCCAAAAACATTCAGTACTTC.

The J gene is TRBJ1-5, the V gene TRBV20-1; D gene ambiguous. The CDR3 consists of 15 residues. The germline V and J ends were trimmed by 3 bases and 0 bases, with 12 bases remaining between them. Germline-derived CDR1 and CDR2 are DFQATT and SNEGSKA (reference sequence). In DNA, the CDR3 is TGCAGTGCTAGGCCAGGCTATAATAGCAATCAGCCCCAGCATTTT. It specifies CSARPGYNSNQPQHF.

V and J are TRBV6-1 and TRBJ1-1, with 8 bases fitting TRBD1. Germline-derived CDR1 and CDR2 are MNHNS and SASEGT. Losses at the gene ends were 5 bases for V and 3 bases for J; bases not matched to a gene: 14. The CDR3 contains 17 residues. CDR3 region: CASSTRTGRRLDTEAFF. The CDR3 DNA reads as TGTGCCAGCAGTACGAGGACAGGGCGCCGCCTGGACACTGAAGCTTTCTTT.

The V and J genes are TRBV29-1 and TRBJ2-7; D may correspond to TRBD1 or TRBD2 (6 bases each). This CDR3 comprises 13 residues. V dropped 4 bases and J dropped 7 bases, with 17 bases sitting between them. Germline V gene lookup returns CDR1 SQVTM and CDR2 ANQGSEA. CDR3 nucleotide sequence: TGCAGCGTTGGTCTAGGGGGGTACGGGGAGCAGTACTTC. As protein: CSVGLGGYGEQYF.

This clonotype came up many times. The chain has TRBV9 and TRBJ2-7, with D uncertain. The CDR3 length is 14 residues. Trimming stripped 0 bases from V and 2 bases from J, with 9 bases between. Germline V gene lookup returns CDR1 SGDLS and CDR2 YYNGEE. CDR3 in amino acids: CASSVGQDPYEQYF. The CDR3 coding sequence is TGTGCCAGCAGCGTAGGGCAGGACCCCTACGAGCAGTACTTC.

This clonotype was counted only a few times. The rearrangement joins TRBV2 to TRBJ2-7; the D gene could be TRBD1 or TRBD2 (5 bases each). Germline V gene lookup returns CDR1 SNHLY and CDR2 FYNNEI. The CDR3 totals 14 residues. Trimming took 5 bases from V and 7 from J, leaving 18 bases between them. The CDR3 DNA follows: TGTGCCAGCAGTCCCGGGGCAACCTACGAGGAGCAGTACTTC. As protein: CASSPGATYEEQYF.

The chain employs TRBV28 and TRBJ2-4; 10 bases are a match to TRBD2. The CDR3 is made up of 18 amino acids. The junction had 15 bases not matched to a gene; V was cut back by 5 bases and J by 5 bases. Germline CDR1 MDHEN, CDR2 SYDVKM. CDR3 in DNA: TGTGCCAGCAGTCAAAGCCGGGCTAGCGGGAGTATCCAAAACATTCAGTACTTC. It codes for CASSQSRASGSIQNIQYF.

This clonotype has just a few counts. DNA for the CDR3: TGTGCCAGCAGCAAGGACCGGGCCCGCACCGGGGAGCTGTTTTTT. Residues: CASSKDRARTGELFF. J is TRBJ2-2 and V is TRBV7-2; D uncertain. Germline CDR1 and CDR2: SGHTA and FQGNSA. The V end lost 5 bases, the J end lost 4 bases, and 14 bases lay between the germline ends. This CDR3 contains 15 residues.

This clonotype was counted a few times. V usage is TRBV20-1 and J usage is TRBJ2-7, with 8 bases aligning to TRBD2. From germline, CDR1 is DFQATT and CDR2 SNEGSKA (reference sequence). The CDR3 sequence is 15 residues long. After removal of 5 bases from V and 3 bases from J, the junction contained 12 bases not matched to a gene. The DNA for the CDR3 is TGCAGTGCTCCCCGTTCCGCGCGGGGGGTCTACGAGCAGTACTTC. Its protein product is CSAPRSARGVYEQYF.

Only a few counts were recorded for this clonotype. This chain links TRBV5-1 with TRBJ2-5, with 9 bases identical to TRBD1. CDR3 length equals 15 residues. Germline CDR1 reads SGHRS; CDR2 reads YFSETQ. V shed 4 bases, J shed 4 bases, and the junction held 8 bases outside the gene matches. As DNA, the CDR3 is TGCGCCAGCAGCGTACACAGGGGGCCGGGAGAGACCCAGTACTTC. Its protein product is CASSVHRGPGETQYF.

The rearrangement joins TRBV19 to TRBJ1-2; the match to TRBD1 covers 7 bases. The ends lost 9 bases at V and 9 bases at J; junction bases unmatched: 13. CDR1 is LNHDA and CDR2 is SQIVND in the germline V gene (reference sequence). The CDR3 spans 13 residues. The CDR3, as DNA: TGTGCCAGCAGGGACAGTGGAAGAGCGAGCTACACCTTC. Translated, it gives CASRDSGRASYTF.

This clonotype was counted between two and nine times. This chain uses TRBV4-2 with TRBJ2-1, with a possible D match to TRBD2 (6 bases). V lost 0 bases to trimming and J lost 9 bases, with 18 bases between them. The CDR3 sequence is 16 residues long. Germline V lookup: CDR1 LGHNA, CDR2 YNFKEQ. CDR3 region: CASSQDRDWKGGEQFF. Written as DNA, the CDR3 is TGTGCCAGCAGCCAAGATCGGGATTGGAAGGGAGGTGAGCAGTTCTTC.

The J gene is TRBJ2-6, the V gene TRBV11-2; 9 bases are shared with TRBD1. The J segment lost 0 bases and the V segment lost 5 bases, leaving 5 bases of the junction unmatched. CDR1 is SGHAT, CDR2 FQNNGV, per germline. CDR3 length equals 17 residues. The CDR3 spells CASSPGQGYSGANVLTF. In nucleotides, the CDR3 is TGTGCCAGCAGCCCGGGACAGGGCTACTCTGGGGCCAACGTCCTGACTTTC. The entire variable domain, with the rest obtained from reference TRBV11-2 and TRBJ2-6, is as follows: EAGVAQSPRYKIIEKRQSVAFWCNPISGHATLYWYQQILGQGPKLLIQFQNNGVVDDSQLPKDRFSAERLKGVDSTLKIQPAKLEDSAVYLCASSPGQGYSGANVLTFGAGSRLTVL.

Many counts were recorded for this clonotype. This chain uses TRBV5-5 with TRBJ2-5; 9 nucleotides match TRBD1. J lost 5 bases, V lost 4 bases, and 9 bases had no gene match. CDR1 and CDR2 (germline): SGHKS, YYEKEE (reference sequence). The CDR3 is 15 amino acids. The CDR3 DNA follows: TGTGCCAGCAGCAGAACAGGGGGCCTTTATGAGACCCAGTACTTC. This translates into CASSRTGGLYETQYF.

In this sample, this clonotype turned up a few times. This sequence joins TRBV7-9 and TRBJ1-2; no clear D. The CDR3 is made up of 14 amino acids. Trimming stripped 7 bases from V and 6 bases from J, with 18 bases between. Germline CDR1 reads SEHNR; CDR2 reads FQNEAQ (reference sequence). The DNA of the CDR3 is TGTGCCAGCACCATGGAGCGGCGATCTCATGGCTACACCTTC. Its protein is CASTMERRSHGYTF.

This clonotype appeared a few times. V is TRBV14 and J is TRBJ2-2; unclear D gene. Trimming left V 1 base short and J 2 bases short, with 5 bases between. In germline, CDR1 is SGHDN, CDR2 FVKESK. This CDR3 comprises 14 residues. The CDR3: CASSQGFNTGELFF. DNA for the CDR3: TGTGCCAGCAGCCAAGGTTTCAACACCGGGGAGCTGTTTTTT.

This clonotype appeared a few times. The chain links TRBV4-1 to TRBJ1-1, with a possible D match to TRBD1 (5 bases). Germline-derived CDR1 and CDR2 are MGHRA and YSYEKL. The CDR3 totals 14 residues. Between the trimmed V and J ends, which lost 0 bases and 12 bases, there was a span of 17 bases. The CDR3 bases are TGCGCCAGCAGCCAAGATCCGGCAGGGTGGAGAACTTTCTTT. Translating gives CASSQDPAGWRTFF.